The present entry profiles one T cell receptor beta chain with its context. What this receptor recognizes is not known. No much larger clone is present one base from it, and per-base qualities are unavailable. The data were obtained in a study of OX40 agonist ivuxolimab in advanced cancers. Study-wide context: Ivuxolimab was an agonistic, fully human IgG2 monoclonal antibody directed against OX40 (CD134), a costimulatory receptor. Intravenous ivuxolimab was administered to patients every 2 weeks at six dose levels: 0.01, 0.1, 0.3, 1.5, 3 and 10 mg/kg. Of the roughly 52 dose-escalation patients, hepatocellular carcinoma was present in about 20, melanoma in approximately 15, renal cell carcinoma in 9 and head and neck cancer in 9. A male proportion of almost 85% and a mean age of roughly 55 years, ranging from 23 to 79, were recorded for the dose-escalation cohort. Patients were allowed to have had prior anti-PD-1, anti-PD-L1 or anti-CTLA-4 therapy, and 40% of the dose-escalation patients had previously received checkpoint inhibitors. Partial responses occurred in three dose-escalation patients, of whom one had hepatocellular carcinoma and two had cutaneous melanoma. Peripheral TCRbeta sequencing aimed to test whether ivuxolimab altered TCR sequence diversity and caused clonal T-cell expansion. The paper describes the monotherapy dose-escalation part (N of about 54 patients) of the phase I trial of ivuxolimab. What the authors observed across the whole study: Partial responders in the 0.1-3.0 mg/kg groups had among the lowest normalized peripheral clonal expansion, especially among CD8+ T cells. Low levels of normalized T-cell clonal expansion were also seen in some patients who did not respond. Clonal expansion of both CD4+ and CD8+ blood T cells was observed from baseline to week 6 at doses 0.1 to 3.0 mg/kg. After ivuxolimab, CD8+ T cells had more expanded clones than CD4+ T cells on average. The antigen specificity of the peripheral T cells that underwent clonal expansion was not determined.

The trial excluded patients who had a history of autoimmune disease or were on systemic immunosuppression. Peripheral blood for TCR sequencing was collected from all dose cohorts at baseline, on cycle 4 day 1, and on cycle 7 day 1. Samples were obtained from an open-label, multicenter, first-in-human phase I dose-escalation trial of ivuxolimab. The trial enrolled adults with locally advanced or metastatic head and neck squamous cell, hepatocellular, melanoma or renal cell carcinoma. CD4+ and CD8+ T cells were sorted separately from peripheral blood before TCR sequencing. To sequence the TCRbeta CDR3 region, genomic DNA was isolated from the sorted cells. TCRbeta CDR3 regions were sequenced using the immunoSEQ Assay. Entries here come from immuneACCESS through TCRdb and include only in-frame sequences with V and J called. Some clones fail to appear in such tables; in the studies checked, an unresolved V gene covers under half of the shortfall, and the cause of the remainder is unknown. The sample records around 60,000 clones, 86% of which are singletons. The ten largest clones add up to 1% of the sample.

Per the germline V gene (reference sequence), SSHAT is the CDR1 and FNYEAQ is the CDR2. The CDR3 goes from the cysteine to the phenylalanine over 17 residues. The read is trimmed to its CDR3 DNA, 51 bases read in frame from base 1. V ends up 5 bases short and J 4 bases short, with an unmatched junction base count of 12. This receptor was obtained from an adult with an advanced solid tumor such as melanoma, head and neck, liver or kidney cancer. The V gene is TRBV7-7 and the J gene is TRBJ2-2, with 8 bases aligning to TRBD2. The sample was CD4+ or CD8+ T cells sorted from blood, taken in a trial of the OX40 agonist ivuxolimab. Read as DNA, the sequence is TGTGCCAGCAGCCCCTCGCCGGGGGGGCTGGGCACCGGGGAGCTGTTTTTT. Translated, it gives CASSPSPGGLGTGELFF.